This TCR beta chain was recovered during a study of cytomegalovirus exposure and HLA in healthy donors. Study details: Out of about 179 million T cells, an earlier analysis found around 110 million unique TCR beta sequences in total. General study points: The authors enumerated roughly 160 TCR beta chains as linked to cytomegalovirus. CMV antigen specificity of a few CMV-associated chains was confirmed in vitro. In an earlier analysis, about 87% or about 30%: the productive usage of most TCR beta V segments.

Germline-derived CDR1 and CDR2 are SGHTA and FQGTGA. The V and J ends lost 1 base and 2 bases, in that order; junction bases with no gene match: 4. The CDR3 is 15 amino acids. To note about this clone: Antigen unknown.

The PCR ran on 60 Vbeta and 13 Jbeta primers. Clones were sequenced by immunoSEQ multiplex PCR, and TCRdb holds only the in-frame ones, with some missing. Among 120,000 to 150,000 clones, roughly 79% were seen once, and the ten largest hold roughly 2.8%. Sequenced: PBMCs. The chain recombines TRBV7-3 with TRBJ2-5; 7 nucleotides match TRBD2. The clonotype comes from a male donor in good health and CMV-seronegative. Here the CDR3 DNA reads TGTGCCAGCAGCTTAAATGGGGGGGGGCAAGAGACCCAGTACTTC. The encoded protein is CASSLNGGGQETQYF.